The entry below gives a single T cell receptor (beta chain) sequence along with its context. The antigen is undetermined. Germline V gene data show CDR1 as LGHNA and CDR2 as YSLEER. The CDR3 spans 16 residues. With 0 bases removed from V and 11 bases from J, the gap between germline ends came to 20 bases. This entry is derived from a study of post-analysis software for immune sequencing data. As for the study in general: Disease courses included relapsing-remitting, secondary progressive and progressive-relapsing multiple sclerosis. Study results and limitations: Strong co-clustering by F measure was seen for same-batch samples. Controls had significantly higher normalized Chao1 diversity than multiple sclerosis patients. The study found TRBV5-6, TRBV5-1 and TRBV20-1 among about five TRBV segments more frequent in patients than controls.

Unique-molecular-identifier-tagged TCR beta cDNA libraries were used. Researchers reported roughly 0.5 million cDNA molecules coming from roughly 1 to 10 million T cells. Each CDR3 protein gets one entry after TCRdb re-called the PCR reads with MiXCR. The sample comprises roughly 650,000 distinct CDR3 sequences, about 60% of which are singletons, and approximately 11% rests with the top ten. The sample consisted of blood. The chain recombines TRBV4-3 with TRBJ2-1; a possible D gene is TRBD1 (6 bases). The TCR comes from a girl aged 2 to 9 with multiple sclerosis. The chain's CDR3 is CASSQEGTGIIHKQFF. The CDR3 nucleotides read TGCGCCAGCAGCCAAGAGGGAACAGGGATTATACATAAGCAGTTCTTC.